These T cell receptor beta chains were read from a single sample in a study of blood T cell repertoires in COVID-19. Clones were sequenced by immunoSEQ multiplex PCR, and TCRdb holds only the in-frame ones, with some missing. The repertoire includes fewer than 100,000 clones, about 85% of them detected once, and 4% to 5.5% sits in the top ten. The sample comprised peripheral blood. Receptors originate from a man aged 70 or older with acute or convalescent COVID-19. Each CDR3 is given with its conserved first and last residue. The D gene is left open where the match is weak. Clone size, where shown, is once, few, many, or a class for clones that have expanded.

V gene,J gene,D gene,clone size,CDR3 protein,CDR3 DNA
TRBV28,TRBJ1-2,TRBD1,-,CASTTDRVVYTF,TGTGCCAGCACCACAGACAGGGTTGTCTACACCTTC
TRBV28,TRBJ2-3,-,-,CASSKGGARADTQYF,TGTGCCAGCAGTAAGGGGGGGGCCAGGGCAGATACGCAGTATTTT
TRBV11-2,TRBJ2-3,-,-,CASSQGHHADTQYF,TGTGCCAGCAGCCAGGGACATCATGCAGATACGCAGTATTTT
TRBV28,TRBJ1-6,-,-,CASSPSAGNSPLHF,TGTGCCAGCAGCCCGTCGGCAGGTAATTCACCCCTCCACTTT
TRBV10-1,TRBJ2-3,-,-,CASSPGLKTDTQYF,TGCGCCAGCAGCCCGGGACTGAAGACAGATACGCAGTATTTT
TRBV3-1/TRBV3-2,TRBJ2-5,TRBD1,once,CASSQGTGTGNTQYF,TGTGCCAGCAGCCAAGGAACCGGGACAGGGAATACCCAGTACTTC
TRBV2,TRBJ1-1,TRBD1,-,CASSPRQGPGGAAFF,TGTGCCAGCAGTCCTAGACAGGGGCCAGGGGGGGCGGCTTTCTTT
TRBV27,TRBJ2-1,-,once,CASSPGDPSYNEQFF,TGTGCCAGCAGTCCAGGGGATCCCTCCTACAATGAGCAGTTCTTC
TRBV27,TRBJ2-3,-,once,CAIGNTGKSTDTQYF,TGTGCCATCGGTAACACAGGGAAGAGCACAGATACGCAGTATTTT
TRBV28,TRBJ1-1,-,-,CASSLNRGTEAFF,TGTGCCAGCAGTTTAAACCGGGGCACTGAAGCTTTCTTT
TRBV5-6,TRBJ1-4,-,-,CASSFTGFNEKLFF,TGTGCCAGCAGCTTCACGGGATTTAATGAAAAACTGTTTTTT
TRBV5-6,TRBJ1-2,TRBD1,-,CASSQGQGVGGYTF,TGTGCCAGCAGCCAAGGACAGGGGGTTGGTGGCTACACCTTC
TRBV12-3/TRBV12-4,TRBJ2-7,TRBD1,-,CASSAGTGGQYF,TGTGCCAGCAGCGCGGGGACAGGGGGGCAGTACTTC
TRBV4-2,TRBJ1-1,TRBD1,-,CASSQVSGGRGTEAFF,TGTGCCAGCAGCCAAGTATCAGGGGGCAGAGGCACTGAAGCTTTCTTT
TRBV19,TRBJ1-2,TRBD1,-,CARGQGHGYTF,TGTGCCAGGGGACAGGGGCATGGCTACACCTTC
TRBV28,TRBJ1-4,TRBD1,-,CASRGQFNEKLFF,TGTGCCAGCAGGGGACAGTTTAATGAAAAACTGTTTTTT
TRBV2,TRBJ2-1,TRBD2,-,CASLAGVSYNEQFF,TGTGCCAGCTTAGCGGGGGTCTCCTACAATGAGCAGTTCTTC
TRBV29-1,TRBJ2-3,-,-,CSVAAGATTDTQYF,TGCAGCGTTGCGGCGGGGGCCACCACAGATACGCAGTATTTT
TRBV12-5,TRBJ2-3,TRBD2,-,CASGLLVTSVTDTQYF,TGTGCTAGTGGTTTACTCGTGACTAGCGTGACAGATACGCAGTATTTT
TRBV5-1,TRBJ2-2,-,few,CASSWSGNTGELFF,TGCGCCAGCAGCTGGAGCGGGAACACCGGGGAGCTGTTTTTT
TRBV5-1,TRBJ2-5,TRBD2,-,CASSNLAGTSETQYF,TGCGCCAGCAGCAACTTAGCGGGGACCTCCGAGACCCAGTACTTC
TRBV5-4,TRBJ1-1,TRBD1,-,CASSLGQRENTEAFF,TGTGCCAGCAGCCTGGGACAGCGAGAAAACACTGAAGCTTTCTTT
TRBV28,TRBJ1-5,-,-,CASSLVAGSQPQHF,TGTGCCAGCAGTTTGGTTGCCGGTAGTCAGCCCCAGCATTTT
TRBV27,TRBJ1-5,TRBD1,-,CASSPRQGINQPQHF,TGTGCCAGCAGTCCCCGACAGGGAATCAATCAGCCCCAGCATTTT
TRBV6-6,TRBJ1-2,-,-,CASSYGGDRGDGYTF,TGTGCCAGCAGTTACGGGGGGGATAGGGGAGATGGCTACACCTTC
TRBV10-3,TRBJ1-2,-,once,CAISDGGTADYGYTF,TGTGCCATCAGTGATGGCGGGACCGCGGACTATGGCTACACCTTC
TRBV6-6,TRBJ1-1,-,once,CASVETGKTEAFF,TGTGCCTCCGTGGAAACAGGGAAGACTGAAGCTTTCTTT
TRBV27,TRBJ1-6,TRBD1,-,CASSSDRGLRWDNSPLHF,TGTGCCAGCAGTTCGGACAGGGGGCTACGTTGGGATAATTCACCCCTCCACTTT
TRBV19,TRBJ2-7,TRBD1,-,CASSTGTGPYEQYF,TGTGCCAGTAGTACCGGGACAGGGCCCTACGAGCAGTACTTC
TRBV27,TRBJ1-4,-,-,CASSLHGVGASEKLFF,TGTGCCAGCAGTTTACATGGTGTTGGGGCTTCGGAAAAACTGTTTTTT
TRBV9,TRBJ2-3,TRBD2,-,CASGGGHTDTQYF,TGTGCCAGTGGCGGGGGGCACACAGATACGCAGTATTTT
TRBV6-5,TRBJ1-5,-,-,CASSYDSSNQPQHF,TGTGCCAGCAGTTACGACTCCAGCAATCAGCCCCAGCATTTT
TRBV7-2,TRBJ1-6,TRBD1,-,CASSLSRDRANSPLHF,TGTGCCAGCAGCTTAAGTCGCGACAGGGCGAATTCACCCCTCCACTTT
TRBV6-5,TRBJ2-2,-,-,CASSRWRGPGELFF,TGTGCCAGCTCAAGGTGGAGGGGGCCCGGGGAGCTGTTTTTT
TRBV9,TRBJ2-7,-,-,CASSVGADNYEQYF,TGTGCCAGCAGCGTCGGAGCTGATAACTACGAGCAGTACTTC
TRBV19,TRBJ2-1,TRBD1,-,CASSIGTGVREQFF,TGTGCCAGTAGTATAGGGACAGGGGTCCGTGAGCAGTTCTTC
TRBV6-2/TRBV6-3,TRBJ1-3,-,-,CASSYAGRSGNTIYF,TGTGCCAGCAGTTACGCAGGGCGCTCTGGAAACACCATATATTTT
TRBV5-1,TRBJ1-2,TRBD1,once,CASSLEGTVYGYTF,TGCGCCAGCAGCTTGGAGGGGACAGTCTATGGCTACACCTTC
TRBV28,TRBJ2-3,TRBD2,few,CASTGGRMTDTQYF,TGTGCCAGCACGGGGGGGCGGATGACAGATACGCAGTATTTT
TRBV18,TRBJ1-4,-,-,CASSSNEKLFF,TGTGCCAGCTCATCGAATGAAAAACTGTTTTTT
TRBV7-3,TRBJ2-1,TRBD2,-,CASSWTSGGMNEQFF,TGTGCCAGCAGCTGGACTAGCGGGGGGATGAATGAGCAGTTCTTC
TRBV19,TRBJ2-1,-,-,CASPTEGLGGSEFF,TGTGCCAGTCCAACTGAGGGGCTTGGGGGGTCTGAGTTCTTC
TRBV24-1,TRBJ2-3,-,-,CATRTLVLVYPRGSTDTQYF,TGTGCCACCAGAACCCTAGTCTTAGTTTACCCTCGTGGGAGCACAGATACGCAGTATTTT
TRBV7-8,TRBJ2-1,-,few,CASSLTISGDSSYNEQFF,TGTGCCAGCAGCTTAACGATTAGCGGGGACAGCTCCTACAATGAGCAGTTCTTC
TRBV11-2,TRBJ1-2,-,-,CASSSSQGYGYTF,TGTGCCAGCAGCTCCTCACAGGGATATGGCTACACCTTC
TRBV28,TRBJ2-7,-,-,CASSLSGGIVAAYEQYF,TGTGCCAGCAGTTTAAGCGGCGGGATCGTTGCCGCCTACGAGCAGTACTTC
TRBV29-1,TRBJ2-2,-,-,CSARRTDTGELFF,TGCAGCGCTCGGAGGACAGACACCGGGGAGCTGTTTTTT
TRBV6-5,TRBJ1-1,-,-,CASSLRSSSEAFF,TGTGCCAGCAGCCTACGGTCGAGTTCTGAAGCTTTCTTT
TRBV10-3,TRBJ1-1,TRBD1,few,CAISELARQGLGTEAFF,TGTGCCATCAGTGAATTGGCCCGACAGGGCTTGGGTACTGAAGCTTTCTTT
TRBV5-4,TRBJ1-4,-,-,CASSRDGGEDEKLFF,TGTGCCAGCAGCCGAGACGGGGGAGAGGATGAAAAACTGTTTTTT
TRBV5-8,TRBJ1-2,TRBD1,few,CASSFRQGAYGYTF,TGTGCCAGCAGCTTCAGACAGGGGGCCTATGGCTACACCTTC
TRBV19,TRBJ2-7,TRBD1,-,CASSPDRDEQYF,TGTGCCAGTAGTCCGGACAGGGACGAGCAGTACTTC